This T cell receptor (beta chain) appears in the sequencing data of a study of T cells in Graves' hyperthyroidism and ophthalmopathy. Study-level points and caveats: Ophthalmopathy was identified by the model a median about 6.8 months ahead of onset. Within blood appeared most thyroid clonotypes that had expanded above 0.001.

Germline V lookup: CDR1 SGDLS, CDR2 YYNGEE. V lost 0 bases to trimming and J lost 5 bases, with 12 bases between them. The CDR3 length is 14 residues. Stable hyperthyroidism: no ophthalmopathy progression over 18 months of follow-up. Diagnoses were established using clinical symptoms, serum thyroxine and TRAb, thyroid ultrasound and orbital computed tomography. By share of the sample, this clonotype is medium-sized. Its antigen remains unknown. TCR beta CDR3 sequences were amplified from RNA transcripts. TCR CDR3 underwent first-round RT-PCR with the HTBI primer set. TCRdb re-analysed the multiplex PCR reads in MiXCR, keeping a single row per CDR3 protein. In the table there are tens of thousands of distinct CDR3 sequences, 45% to 65% of which are singletons.

The source is a man aged 18 to 29 with Graves' hyperthyroidism. The sample taken for sequencing was peripheral blood or thyroid tissue (not recorded which). This chain links TRBV9 with TRBJ2-7; D gene unclear. CDR3 loop: CASSVALLSDEQYF. The DNA for the CDR3 is TGTGCCAGCAGCGTAGCACTCCTCAGTGACGAGCAGTACTTC.